Sequencing of this T cell receptor beta chain was carried out in a study of blood T cells in healthy people across ages. Study-level findings and limits: The CMV status of each donor remained undetermined, and this could have confounded shifts in expanded clonotypes.

Alongside a J-beta primer mix, a sample-barcoded 5' primer served in a second PCR lasting roughly 6 to 12 cycles. Every sample produced at least 2.5 million CDR3-containing paired-end reads. One entry per CDR3 protein results from TCRdb running MiXCR on the 5' RACE reads. This table has hundreds of thousands of distinct CDR3 sequences, more than 25% appearing once. Each sample used at least 7 million PBMCs. With each sample, at least 5 micrograms of total RNA were extracted. The V segment lost 5 bases and the J segment 8 bases; nucleotides outside the gene matches: 14. Looked up from germline, CDR1 is SGHTA and CDR2 is FQGNSA. The CDR3 is made up of 16 amino acids. This clonotype has at least ten counts. Its target is unknown.

The V gene is TRBV7-2, the J gene TRBJ2-1, with 8 bases matching TRBD2. The receptor comes from an elderly woman in good health. The specimen sequenced was blood. The CDR3 DNA reads as TGTGCCAGCAGCCCTCTCAACGGGGGGGCAGTCGATGAGCAGTTCTTC. It specifies CASSPLNGGAVDEQFF.